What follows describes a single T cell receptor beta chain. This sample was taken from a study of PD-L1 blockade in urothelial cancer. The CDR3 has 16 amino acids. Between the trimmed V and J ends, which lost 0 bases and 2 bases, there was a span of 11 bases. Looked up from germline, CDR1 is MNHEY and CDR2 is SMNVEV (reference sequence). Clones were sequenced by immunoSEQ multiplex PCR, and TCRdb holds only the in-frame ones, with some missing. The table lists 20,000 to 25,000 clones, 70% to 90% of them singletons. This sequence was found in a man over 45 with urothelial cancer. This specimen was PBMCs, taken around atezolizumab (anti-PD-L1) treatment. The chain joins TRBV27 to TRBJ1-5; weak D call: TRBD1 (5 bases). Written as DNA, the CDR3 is TGTGCCAGCAGTTTATCGTGGGGCGCGGGCAATCAGCCCCAGCATTTT. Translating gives CASSLSWGAGNQPQHF.